Following are 32 T cell receptor beta chains from one sample sequenced in a study of blood T cell repertoires in COVID-19. Assay: immunoSEQ multiplex PCR; the TCRdb copy retains only in-frame clones and omits some. The sample holds 250,000 to 300,000 clones, roughly nine tenths seen once. The source material was peripheral blood. The source of these receptors is a woman aged 25 to 39 with COVID-19, enrolled during active disease.

V is TRBV5-4 and J is TRBJ2-1, with 7 bases matching TRBD2. Per germline, CDR1 SGHNT and CDR2 YYREEE (reference sequence). This CDR3 contains 16 residues. Losses at the gene ends were 0 bases for V and 6 bases for J; bases not matched to a gene: 9. CDR3 DNA: TGTGCCAGCAGCTTGGATCCTGCGGGAGCGAGCAATGAGCAGTTCTTC. This translates into CASSLDPAGASNEQFF.

This chain links TRBV4-2 with TRBJ1-5; D is undetermined. Between the trimmed V and J ends, which lost 0 bases and 5 bases, there was a span of 8 bases. The CDR3 runs to 14 residues. CDR1 is LGHNA, CDR2 YNFKEQ, per germline. The CDR3 protein is CASSQDYPDQPQHF. CDR3 sequence (DNA): TGTGCCAGCAGCCAAGATTACCCGGATCAGCCCCAGCATTTT.

The chain uses TRBV19 and TRBJ1-5; TRBD1 might be the D (5 bases). CDR1 and CDR2 (germline): LNHDA, SQIVND (reference sequence). CDR3 length: 17 amino acids. Trimming stripped 11 bases from V and 0 bases from J, with 23 bases between. The chain's CDR3 is CAAEGAGKPYSNQPQHF. The DNA for the CDR3 is TGTGCCGCCGAAGGGGCAGGGAAGCCTTATAGCAATCAGCCCCAGCATTTT.

This clone was seen a few times. The chain carries TRBV19 and TRBJ1-3; 8 bases fit TRBD1. Germline V gene lookup returns CDR1 LNHDA and CDR2 SQIVND (reference sequence). This CDR3 contains 15 residues. The junction had 5 bases not matched to a gene; V was cut back by 5 bases and J by 2 bases. CDR3 bases: TGTGCCAGTAGTGTGGACAGGGAACCTGGAAACACCATATATTTT. Protein: CASSVDREPGNTIYF.

CDR3 loop: CASSHGTSRINEQFF. CDR3 coding DNA: TGTGCCAGCAGCCACGGGACTAGCCGGATCAATGAGCAGTTCTTC. This rearrangement joins TRBV28 to TRBJ2-1, with 9 bases matching TRBD2. This CDR3 has 15 amino acids. J was trimmed by 6 bases and V by 6 bases; bases with no gene match: 9. The germline V gene has CDR1 MDHEN and CDR2 SYDVKM.

The V call is TRBV5-1, the J call TRBJ1-6, with TRBD1 matching over 10 bases. V shed 0 bases and J 7 bases; nucleotides not matched to a gene: 4. The CDR3 covers 16 residues. Looked up from germline, CDR1 is SGHRS and CDR2 is YFSETQ. In nucleotides, the CDR3 is TGCGCCAGCAGCTTGGAGGGGGGACAGGGGAATTCACCCCTCCACTTT. It translates to CASSLEGGQGNSPLHF.

V usage is TRBV13 and J usage is TRBJ1-2; TRBD1 might be the D (5 bases). V gave up 4 bases and J gave up 1 base, with 10 bases separating them. The CDR3 has 14 amino acids. From germline, CDR1 is PRHDT and CDR2 FYEKMQ (reference sequence). The chain's CDR3 is CASSSWGDNYGYTF. In DNA, the CDR3 is TGTGCCAGCAGCTCCTGGGGGGATAACTATGGCTACACCTTC. Full variable domain (missing parts from reference TRBV13 and TRBJ1-2): AAGVIQSPRHLIKEKRETATLKCYPIPRHDTVYWYQQGPGQDPQFLISFYEKMQSDKGSIPDRFSAQQFSDYHSELNMSSLELGDSALYFCASSSWGDNYGYTFGSGTRLTVV.

The DNA for the CDR3 is TGTGCCAGCAGCTCCTTCCGGGACAGGGGGCGATCCATAGCGACCCAGTACTTC. As protein: CASSSFRDRGRSIATQYF. The chain joins TRBV11-2 to TRBJ2-5, with 12 positions matching TRBD1. Germline V CDR1 and CDR2: SGHAT, FQNNGV. This CDR3 region has 18 residues. With 4 bases clipped from V and 7 bases from J, the junction kept 16 bases outside the gene matches.

V is TRBV7-2 and J is TRBJ1-2; 7 nucleotides line up with TRBD1. The V gene end was trimmed by 6 bases and the J gene end by 6 bases; junction bases not matched to a gene: 4. This CDR3 has 12 amino acids. The germline V gene encodes CDR1 SGHTA and CDR2 FQGNSA. The CDR3 protein is CASRVGGDGYTF. The CDR3 nucleotides read TGTGCCAGCAGAGTAGGGGGCGATGGCTACACCTTC. The complete variable domain, with remaining parts taken from reference TRBV7-2 and TRBJ1-2, reads GAGVSQSPSNKVTEKGKDVELRCDPISGHTALYWYRQSLGQGLEFLIYFQGNSAPDKSGLPSDRFSAERTGGSVSTLTIQRTQQEDSAVYLCASRVGGDGYTFGSGTRLTVV.

The chain combines TRBV6-6 with TRBJ2-5, with D perhaps matching TRBD1 (5 bases). Per germline, CDR1 MNHNY and CDR2 SVGAGI (reference sequence). CDR3 length: 13 amino acids. V was pared by 0 bases and J by 8 bases, with 10 bases between. The DNA of the CDR3 is TGTGCCAGCAGTTACTCAGAGGACAATACCCAGTACTTC. The encoded protein is CASSYSEDNTQYF.

The rearrangement joins TRBV27 to TRBJ1-6; D is perhaps TRBD1 (5 bases). Germline CDR1 MNHEY, CDR2 SMNVEV (reference sequence). Trimming removed 5 bases from V and 1 base from J, with 12 bases in between. There are 16 residues in the CDR3. CDR3 nucleotide sequence: TGTGCCAGCAGTAGCGGGGGGGGGTCCTATAATTCACCCCTCCACTTT. Translating it yields CASSSGGGSYNSPLHF.

The chain carries TRBV5-1 and TRBJ1-5; D gene unclear. V lost 4 bases and J lost 0, with 5 bases in between. CDR3 length equals 13 residues. Per germline, CDR1 SGHRS and CDR2 YFSETQ. The CDR3 here is CASSISSNQPQHF. The CDR3 region has the DNA TGCGCCAGCAGCATCAGTAGCAATCAGCCCCAGCATTTT.

This clone was recorded once. The chain is built from TRBV10-3 and TRBJ2-2; D uncertain. CDR1 and CDR2 (germline): ENHRY, SYGVKD. The V gene lost 0 bases and the J gene lost 4 bases, with 15 bases spanning the gap. The CDR3 contains 17 residues. The CDR3 region is CAISESEERVATGELFF. CDR3 DNA sequence: TGTGCCATCAGTGAGTCCGAGGAAAGAGTGGCCACCGGGGAGCTGTTTTTT.

The chain joins TRBV6-6 to TRBJ1-6, with D possibly being TRBD1 (5 bases). The V gene's germline CDR1 is MNHNY and CDR2 SVGAGI (reference sequence). V gave up 0 bases and J gave up 7 bases, with 10 bases separating them. The CDR3 runs to 15 residues. The CDR3 DNA reads as TGTGCCAGCAGTTACTCAGACAGTCTCAATTCACCCCTCCACTTT. Protein: CASSYSDSLNSPLHF.

The genes are TRBV7-6 and TRBJ1-2; TRBD1 matches 10 bases. V lost 1 base to trimming and J lost 6 bases; unmatched junction nucleotides: 5. CDR1 is SGHVS and CDR2 is FNYEAQ in the germline V gene. The CDR3 contains 15 residues. CDR3 DNA: TGTGCCAGCAGCTTAGGGGGACAGGGGATCAATGGCTACACCTTC. Residues: CASSLGGQGINGYTF.

The chain joins TRBV18 to TRBJ2-3; 7 positions agree with TRBD1. In germline, CDR1 is KGHSH, CDR2 LQKENI. This CDR3 region has 15 residues. Unmatched junction bases numbered 10, after V lost 5 bases and J lost 5 bases. The CDR3 DNA reads as TGTGCCAGCTCAGGGACACAGGGGTTCGGAGATACGCAGTATTTT. It codes for CASSGTQGFGDTQYF.

The chain couples TRBV18 to TRBJ1-1; 8 bases are shared with TRBD1. Germline CDR1 and CDR2: KGHSH and LQKENI. V shed 3 bases, J shed 4 bases, and the junction held 7 bases outside the gene matches. This CDR3 contains 15 residues. The CDR3 spells CASSPEGQGPTEAFF. The CDR3 DNA reads as TGTGCCAGCTCACCGGAAGGACAGGGCCCCACTGAAGCTTTCTTT.

CDR3 sequence (DNA): TGTGCCAGCAGCCAACGACAGGGGTATGTCACTGAAGCTTTCTTT. Its protein product is CASSQRQGYVTEAFF. The V and J genes are TRBV3-1 (or the pseudogene TRBV3-2) and TRBJ1-1; 8 nucleotides match TRBD1. Germline trimming cut 2 bases from V and 4 bases from J; bases unmatched to any gene: 6. Germline V gene data show CDR1 as LGHDT and CDR2 as YNNKEL (reference sequence). The CDR3 extends over 15 amino acids.

The rearrangement joins TRBV3-1 (or the pseudogene TRBV3-2) to TRBJ1-1, with 9 bases lining up with TRBD1. Germline assignment: CDR1 LGHDT and CDR2 YNNKEL (reference sequence). Trimming at V came to 1 base and at J to 7 bases, leaving 10 bases not matched to a gene. The length of the CDR3 is 16 residues. This CDR3 reads CASSQGQTGGFGEAFF. The CDR3 DNA sequence: TGTGCCAGCAGCCAAGGACAAACAGGGGGCTTTGGTGAAGCTTTCTTT.

This CDR3 reads CASSIEDSYGYTF. As DNA, the CDR3 is TGTGCCAGTAGTATTGAGGACAGCTATGGCTACACCTTC. The V call is TRBV19, the J call TRBJ1-2; possible D gene TRBD1, 6 bases. V lost 3 bases to trimming and J lost 4 bases, with 9 bases between them. The CDR3 is made up of 13 amino acids. Germline V gene data show CDR1 as LNHDA and CDR2 as SQIVND (reference sequence).

J is TRBJ2-3 and V is TRBV4-1; 10 positions match TRBD1. Germline lookup yields CDR1 MGHRA and CDR2 YSYEKL. The CDR3 contains 18 residues. V was clipped by 1 base and J by 2 bases; unmatched bases: 9. The CDR3 coding sequence is TGCGCCAGCAGCCAAGTCCTGGTGGGACAGGGGTCCACAGATACGCAGTATTTT. It codes for CASSQVLVGQGSTDTQYF.

The chain employs TRBV30 and TRBJ2-1; D may be TRBD1 (5 bases). Germline V gene lookup returns CDR1 GTSNPN and CDR2 SVGIG (reference sequence). Trimming left V 0 bases short and J 6 bases short, with 12 bases between. The CDR3 consists of 14 residues. CDR3 in DNA: TGTGCCTGGAGTGTATTAGGGGCTGGCAATGAGCAGTTCTTC. Residues: CAWSVLGAGNEQFF.

The chain carries TRBV15 and TRBJ1-5; D gene ambiguous. Trimming stripped 0 bases from V and 3 bases from J, with 12 bases between. The CDR3 is 16 residues long. Germline assignment: CDR1 LNHNV and CDR2 YYDKDF (reference sequence). CDR3 protein: CATSRDRGFPNQPQHF. CDR3 nucleotide sequence: TGTGCCACCAGCAGAGATCGAGGATTCCCCAATCAGCCCCAGCATTTT.

The sample holds one count of this clone. The gene calls are TRBV2 and TRBJ2-2; 7 bases fit TRBD1. V shed 7 bases and J 5 bases; nucleotides not matched to a gene: 7. The CDR3 runs to 14 residues. CDR1 is SNHLY, CDR2 FYNNEI, per germline. CDR3 in DNA: TGTGCCAGCATCTATAGACAGGGAACCGGGGAGCTGTTTTTT. Translation: CASIYRQGTGELFF.

Only one count was recorded for this clone. The chain carries TRBV7-6 and TRBJ1-4; 8 nucleotides line up with TRBD1. The germline CDR1 and CDR2 sequences are SGHVS and FNYEAQ. CDR3 length: 16 amino acids. V lost 5 bases and J lost 5; bases outside the gene matches: 10. The CDR3 bases are TGTGCCAGCAGCGCCCGGGGAGGACAGGGCAATGAAAAACTGTTTTTT. It codes for CASSARGGQGNEKLFF.

The J gene is TRBJ2-2, the V gene TRBV5-1, with TRBD2 matching over 11 bases. This CDR3 comprises 14 residues. The ends lost 4 bases at V and 6 bases at J; junction bases unmatched: 2. Germline loops: CDR1 SGHRS, CDR2 YFSETQ. The CDR3 DNA is TGCGCCAGCAGCCGACTAGCGGGATCCGGGGAGCTGTTTTTT. Its protein is CASSRLAGSGELFF.

This sequence joins TRBV6-5 and TRBJ2-2; 7 bases map to TRBD1. The CDR3 length is 16 residues. V gave up 4 bases and J gave up 7 bases; unmatched junction bases: 12. Germline CDR1 is MNHEY and CDR2 is SVGAGI. Here the CDR3 DNA reads TGTGCCAGCAGTTTTAACAGGGGCGCAAAAAACGGGGAGCTGTTTTTT. This codes for CASSFNRGAKNGELFF.

This chain links TRBV27 with TRBJ1-4; 8 bases match TRBD1. The CDR3 totals 15 residues. Germline CDR1 and CDR2: MNHEY and SMNVEV (reference sequence). Trimming took 5 bases from V and 5 from J; bases not matched to a gene: 7. The CDR3 region is CASSQITGGNEKLFF. As DNA, the CDR3 is TGTGCCAGCAGTCAGATCACAGGGGGGAATGAAAAACTGTTTTTT.

This rearrangement joins TRBV30 to TRBJ1-2, with a tentative D call TRBD1 (6 bases). V was trimmed by 4 bases and J by 8 bases, leaving 17 bases between them. Germline V gene data show CDR1 as GTSNPN and CDR2 as SVGIG (reference sequence). This CDR3 comprises 13 residues. CDR3 DNA: TGTGCCTGGACTTCGGGGGGCGCCGCCGGCTACACCTTC. It translates to CAWTSGGAAGYTF.

The chain combines TRBV3-1 (or the pseudogene TRBV3-2) with TRBJ1-1, with a possible D match to TRBD1 (6 bases). Trimming removed 3 bases at V and 6 bases at J, with 14 bases between. CDR3 length: 14 amino acids. Germline values: CDR1 LGHDT, CDR2 YNNKEL (reference sequence). CDR3 nucleotides: TGTGCCAGCAGCCAGGGTAATACAGGGTCTGAAGCTTTCTTT. This codes for CASSQGNTGSEAFF.

This rearrangement joins TRBV5-4 to TRBJ1-2, with 10 nucleotides matching TRBD1. Trimming removed 2 bases from V and 5 bases from J; junction bases left unmatched: 6. The CDR3 consists of 15 residues. The V gene's germline CDR1 is SGHNT and CDR2 YYREEE (reference sequence). The CDR3 nucleotides are TGTGCCAGCAGCTTAGGACAGGGGGAATGGTATGGCTACACCTTC. Translation gives CASSLGQGEWYGYTF.

This chain links TRBV7-2 with TRBJ2-3, with a tentative D call TRBD2 (6 bases). The germline V gene encodes CDR1 SGHTA and CDR2 FQGNSA. The CDR3 consists of 15 residues. V lost 5 bases to trimming and J lost 2 bases, with 14 bases between them. In nucleotides, the CDR3 is TGTGCCAGCAGCCCAACGGCGGGGTTCACAGATACGCAGTATTTT. The encoded protein is CASSPTAGFTDTQYF.